Listed here are 18 T cell receptor beta chains from one sample, sequenced in a study of blood T cell repertoires in COVID-19. Produced via immunoSEQ multiplex PCR; TCRdb's table is partial and in-frame only. This repertoire shows some 150,000 clones, approximately 87% found once; its top ten account for more than 6.5%. Material: peripheral blood. These receptors all stem from a woman aged 45-65 years with active or convalescent COVID-19.

The gene calls are TRBV4-1 and TRBJ2-3; TRBD2 agrees at 12 bases. The germline gives CDR1 MGHRA, CDR2 YSYEKL. The CDR3 covers 19 residues. With 0 bases clipped from V and 3 bases from J, the junction kept 10 bases outside the gene matches. CDR3: CASSQERVRLAGVTDTQYF. The CDR3 coding sequence is TGCGCCAGCAGCCAAGAGAGGGTCAGACTAGCGGGAGTTACAGATACGCAGTATTTT.

The V call is TRBV7-6, the J call TRBJ2-7, with D perhaps TRBD2 (6 bases). The CDR3 length is 15 residues. Germline CDR1 is SGHVS and CDR2 is FNYEAQ. V shed 4 bases and J shed 4 bases, with 17 bases lying between them. CDR3 protein: CASSSNRGSGYEQYF. CDR3 sequence (DNA): TGTGCCAGCAGCTCCAACCGGGGCAGCGGGTACGAGCAGTACTTC.

V gene TRBV28 combines with J gene TRBJ1-1, with a tentative D call TRBD1 (6 bases). V dropped 6 bases and J dropped 7 bases, with 12 bases sitting between them. Per the germline V gene, CDR1 is MDHEN and CDR2 is SYDVKM. The CDR3 contains 12 residues. CDR3 DNA: TGTGCCAGCAGCCAGGGGTTTGGTGAAGCTTTCTTT. It specifies CASSQGFGEAFF.

The chain uses TRBV10-2 and TRBJ2-1, with TRBD2 identical over 7 bases. Germline V gene lookup returns CDR1 WSHSY and CDR2 SAAADI. V lost 9 bases, J lost 10 bases, and 6 bases stayed unmatched. The CDR3 loop spans 11 amino acids. This CDR3 reads CASSGPWEQFF. DNA for the CDR3: TGCGCCAGTAGCGGGCCGTGGGAGCAGTTCTTC.

The chain employs TRBV5-1 and TRBJ1-2, with D perhaps matching TRBD1 (5 bases). Between the trimmed V and J ends, which lost 4 bases and 5 bases, there was a span of 18 bases. Germline CDR1 and CDR2: SGHRS and YFSETQ. The CDR3 is 15 residues long. The CDR3 DNA follows: TGCGCCAGCAGCCTGGGTCCGGGAGGGGAATATGGCTACACCTTC. Amino acid sequence: CASSLGPGGEYGYTF.

The chain couples TRBV9 to TRBJ2-6; 7 bases align to TRBD1. The J segment lost 0 bases and the V segment lost 3 bases, leaving 9 bases of the junction unmatched. The CDR3 contains 18 residues. Germline CDR1 reads SGDLS; CDR2 reads YYNGEE. The CDR3 coding sequence is TGTGCCAGCAGCGCAAGAGGGGACAGAAACTCTGGGGCCAACGTCCTGACTTTC. It translates to CASSARGDRNSGANVLTF.

This chain connects TRBV28 to TRBJ2-7, with 13 bases fitting TRBD2. Trimming removed 6 bases from V and 0 bases from J; junction bases left unmatched: 8. CDR1 and CDR2 (germline): MDHEN, SYDVKM. The CDR3 length is 17 residues. Here the CDR3 reads CASSSLAGGPGSYEQYF. The CDR3 bases are TGTGCCAGCAGCTCACTAGCGGGAGGGCCCGGCTCCTACGAGCAGTACTTC. Full variable domain (missing parts from reference TRBV28 and TRBJ2-7): DVKVTQSSRYLVKRTGEKVFLECVQDMDHENMFWYRQDPGLGLRLIYFSYDVKMKEKGDIPEGYSVSREKKERFSLILESASTNQTSMYLCASSSLAGGPGSYEQYFGPGTRLTVT.

The gene calls are TRBV19 and TRBJ2-1, with 8 bases that match TRBD1. Per germline, CDR1 LNHDA and CDR2 SQIVND (reference sequence). The V and J ends lost 5 bases and 7 bases, in that order; junction bases with no gene match: 7. The CDR3 contains 14 residues. The CDR3, as DNA: TGTGCCAGTAGTGTGGGGACAGGACGTAATGAGCAGTTCTTC. This translates into CASSVGTGRNEQFF.

The chain uses TRBV9 and TRBJ2-7, with D maybe TRBD2 (6 bases). Germline V CDR1 and CDR2: SGDLS, YYNGEE. V was shortened by 4 bases and J by 2 bases, with 16 bases between the two germline ends. The CDR3 consists of 15 residues. The chain's CDR3 is CASSRGGTATYEQYF. The CDR3 DNA reads as TGTGCCAGCAGCCGAGGAGGGACCGCCACCTACGAGCAGTACTTC.

The chain links TRBV6-5 to TRBJ1-6, with 8 bases aligning to TRBD1. J lost 7 bases, V lost 4 bases, and 3 bases had no gene match. The germline V gene encodes CDR1 MNHEY and CDR2 SVGAGI. The CDR3 is made up of 14 amino acids. DNA of the CDR3: TGTGCCAGCAGTTCCGGACAGGGAAATTCACCCCTCCACTTT. It specifies CASSSGQGNSPLHF.

The chain uses TRBV6-2 or TRBV6-3 and TRBJ1-5; D is perhaps TRBD1 (6 bases). The CDR3 contains 14 residues. Germline CDR1 MNHEY, CDR2 SVGEGT. V lost 1 base to trimming and J lost 6 bases, with 10 bases between them. DNA for the CDR3: TGTGCCAGCAGTTACTTGGGGGCGGGTCAGCCCCAGCATTTT. Its translation: CASSYLGAGQPQHF.

This chain links TRBV19 with TRBJ1-1, with TRBD1 matching over 7 bases. Germline trimming cut 9 bases from V and 3 bases from J; bases unmatched to any gene: 10. From germline, CDR1 is LNHDA and CDR2 SQIVND (reference sequence). The CDR3 covers 14 residues. The CDR3 DNA sequence: TGTGCCAGCCATCTAGACAGGGACTACACTGAAGCTTTCTTT. It yields the protein CASHLDRDYTEAFF.

This chain connects TRBV24-1 to TRBJ2-3; 10 bases align to TRBD2. This CDR3 is 15 amino acids long. Trimming removed 4 bases from V and 2 bases from J; junction bases left unmatched: 2. CDR1 KGHDR and CDR2 SFDVKD come from the germline V gene. The CDR3 DNA reads TGTGCCACCAGTGAGCTAGCGGGAGTCACAGATACGCAGTATTTT. This translates into CATSELAGVTDTQYF.

This clone was found once. This chain links TRBV12-5 with TRBJ2-7, with 8 nucleotides matching TRBD1. Germline values: CDR1 LGHNT, CDR2 FRNRAP. The CDR3 runs to 15 residues. The ends lost 2 bases at V and 2 bases at J; junction bases unmatched: 5. CDR3 in DNA: TGTGCTAGTGGTTTGCCCCGACAGGGGACCTACGAGCAGTACTTC. Amino acids: CASGLPRQGTYEQYF. Filled out from reference TRBV12-5 and TRBJ2-7, the complete variable domain reads DARVTQTPRHKVTEMGQEVTMRCQPILGHNTVFWYRQTMMQGLELLAYFRNRAPLDDSGMPKDRFSAEMPDATLATLKIQPSEPRDSAVYFCASGLPRQGTYEQYFGPGTRLTVT.

The chain links TRBV24-1 to TRBJ2-2; D is possibly TRBD2 (6 bases). The CDR3 extends over 17 amino acids. Trimming left V 4 bases short and J 0 bases short, with 14 bases between. Germline CDR1 KGHDR, CDR2 SFDVKD. CDR3 in amino acids: CATSDLLAGANTGELFF. CDR3 DNA: TGTGCCACCAGTGACCTACTAGCTGGCGCGAACACCGGGGAGCTGTTTTTT.

This clone was found once. This chain joins TRBV30 and TRBJ1-2; TRBD1 is a possible D gene (6 bases). CDR1 is GTSNPN, CDR2 SVGIG, per germline (reference sequence). This CDR3 spans 15 amino acids. V lost 4 bases and J lost 6, with 21 bases in between. The CDR3 here is CAWTSGTLESDGYTF. CDR3 coding DNA: TGTGCCTGGACGTCCGGGACACTGGAAAGCGATGGCTACACCTTC. Drawing the rest from reference TRBV30 and TRBJ1-2, the complete variable domain is SQTIHQWPATLVQPVGSPLSLECTVEGTSNPNLYWYRQAAGRGLQLLFYSVGIGQISSEVPQNLSASRPQDRQFILSSKKLLLSDSGFYLCAWTSGTLESDGYTFGSGTRLTVV.

The chain uses TRBV28 and TRBJ2-1; no reliable D call. V was shortened by 5 bases and J by 2 bases, with 13 bases between the two germline ends. In germline, CDR1 is MDHEN, CDR2 SYDVKM. The CDR3 runs 15 residues. DNA of the CDR3: TGTGCCAGCAGTCCCCGCGGAGTCCCCTACAATGAGCAGTTCTTC. Its translation: CASSPRGVPYNEQFF.

V gene TRBV19 combines with J gene TRBJ2-3; a possible D gene is TRBD1 (5 bases). The CDR3 has 15 amino acids. CDR1 LNHDA and CDR2 SQIVND come from the germline V gene (reference sequence). The V end was cut by 6 bases, the J end by 2 bases, with 15 bases between. DNA of the CDR3: TGTGCCAGTAGCTCGACAGCTCTCTCCACAGATACGCAGTATTTT. Translating gives CASSSTALSTDTQYF.